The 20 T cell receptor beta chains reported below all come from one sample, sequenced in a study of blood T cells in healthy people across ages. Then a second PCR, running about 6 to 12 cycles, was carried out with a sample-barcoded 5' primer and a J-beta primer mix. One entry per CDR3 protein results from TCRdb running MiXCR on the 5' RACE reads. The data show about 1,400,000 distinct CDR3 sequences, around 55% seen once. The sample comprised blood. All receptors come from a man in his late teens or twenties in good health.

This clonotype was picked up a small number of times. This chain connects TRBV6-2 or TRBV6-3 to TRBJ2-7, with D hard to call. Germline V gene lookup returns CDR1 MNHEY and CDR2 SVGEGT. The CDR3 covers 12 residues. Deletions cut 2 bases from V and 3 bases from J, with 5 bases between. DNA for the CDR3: TGTGCCAGCAGTTACCCTATCTACGAGCAGTACTTC. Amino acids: CASSYPIYEQYF.

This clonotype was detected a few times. The DNA of the CDR3 is TGCAGCGTTGCTAGCGGGAGGGATGTGGATACGCAGTATTTT. Its protein product is CSVASGRDVDTQYF. V is TRBV29-1 and J is TRBJ2-3, with TRBD2 identical over 12 bases. The CDR3 runs 14 residues. V shed 4 bases and J 6 bases; nucleotides not matched to a gene: 5. Germline V gene lookup returns CDR1 SQVTM and CDR2 ANQGSEA.

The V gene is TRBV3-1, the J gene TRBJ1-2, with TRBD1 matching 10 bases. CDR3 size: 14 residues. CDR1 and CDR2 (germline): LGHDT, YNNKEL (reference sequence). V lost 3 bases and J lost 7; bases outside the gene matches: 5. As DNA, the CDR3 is TGTGCCAGCAGCCATCGGGACAGGGGTCCTGGCTACACCTTC. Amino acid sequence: CASSHRDRGPGYTF.

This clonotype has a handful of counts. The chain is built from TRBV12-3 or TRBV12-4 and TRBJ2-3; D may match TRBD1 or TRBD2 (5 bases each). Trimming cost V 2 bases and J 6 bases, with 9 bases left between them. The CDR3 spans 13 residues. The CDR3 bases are TGTGCCAGCAGTTTAATTGAGGGGGATACGCAGTATTTT. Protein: CASSLIEGDTQYF.

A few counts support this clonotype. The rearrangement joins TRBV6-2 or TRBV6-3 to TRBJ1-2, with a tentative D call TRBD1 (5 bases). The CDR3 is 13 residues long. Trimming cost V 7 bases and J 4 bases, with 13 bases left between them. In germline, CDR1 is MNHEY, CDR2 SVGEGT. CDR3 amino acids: CASMQGILYGYTF. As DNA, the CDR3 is TGTGCCAGCATGCAGGGAATCCTCTATGGCTACACCTTC.

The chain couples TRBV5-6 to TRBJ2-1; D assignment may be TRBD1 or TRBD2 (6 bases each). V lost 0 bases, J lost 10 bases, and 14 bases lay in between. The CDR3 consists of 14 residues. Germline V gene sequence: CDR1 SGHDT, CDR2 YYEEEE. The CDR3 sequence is CASSLGWGAGEQFF. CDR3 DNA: TGTGCCAGCAGCTTGGGTTGGGGGGCTGGCGAGCAGTTCTTC.

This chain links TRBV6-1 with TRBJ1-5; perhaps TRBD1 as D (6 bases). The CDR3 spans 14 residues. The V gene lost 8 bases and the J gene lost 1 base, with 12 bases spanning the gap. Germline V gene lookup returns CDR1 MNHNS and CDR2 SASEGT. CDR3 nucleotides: TGTGCCAGCGCTGGACAGAGGAGCAATCAGCCCCAGCATTTT. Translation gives CASAGQRSNQPQHF.

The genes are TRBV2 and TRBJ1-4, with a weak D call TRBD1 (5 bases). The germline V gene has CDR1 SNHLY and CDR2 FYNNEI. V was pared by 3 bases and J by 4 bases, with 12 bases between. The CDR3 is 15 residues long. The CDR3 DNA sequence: TGTGCCAGCAGTGATCCCAGACAGTTTAATGAAAAACTGTTTTTT. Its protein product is CASSDPRQFNEKLFF. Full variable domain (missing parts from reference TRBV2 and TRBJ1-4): EPEVTQTPSHQVTQMGQEVILRCVPISNHLYFYWYRQILGQKVEFLVSFYNNEISEKSEIFDDQFSVERPDGSNFTLKIRSTKLEDSAMYFCASSDPRQFNEKLFFGSGTQLSVL.

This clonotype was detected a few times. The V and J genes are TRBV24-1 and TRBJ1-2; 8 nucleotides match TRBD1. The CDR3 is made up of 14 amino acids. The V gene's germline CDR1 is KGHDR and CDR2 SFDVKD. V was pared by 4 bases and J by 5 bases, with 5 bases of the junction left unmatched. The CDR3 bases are TGTGCCACCAGTGACACCCGGACAGGGTATGGCTACACCTTC. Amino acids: CATSDTRTGYGYTF.

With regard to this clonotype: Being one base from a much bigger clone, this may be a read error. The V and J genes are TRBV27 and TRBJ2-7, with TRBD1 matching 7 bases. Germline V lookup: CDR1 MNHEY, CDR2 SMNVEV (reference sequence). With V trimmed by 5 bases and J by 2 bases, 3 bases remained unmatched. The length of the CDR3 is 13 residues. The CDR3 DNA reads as TGTGCCAGCAGTATGACAGGGACCTACGAGCAGTACTTC. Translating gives CASSMTGTYEQYF.

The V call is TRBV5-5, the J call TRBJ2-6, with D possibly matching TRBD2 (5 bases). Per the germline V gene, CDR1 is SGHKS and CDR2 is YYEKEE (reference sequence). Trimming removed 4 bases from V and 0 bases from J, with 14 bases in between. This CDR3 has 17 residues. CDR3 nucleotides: TGTGCCAGCAGCCATCGGACGGGAATCTCTGGGGCCAACGTCCTGACTTTC. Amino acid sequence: CASSHRTGISGANVLTF.

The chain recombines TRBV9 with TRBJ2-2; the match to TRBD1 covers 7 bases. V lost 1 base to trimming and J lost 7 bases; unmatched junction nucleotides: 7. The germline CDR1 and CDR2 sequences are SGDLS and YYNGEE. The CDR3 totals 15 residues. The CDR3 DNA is TGTGCCAGCAGCGTAAACCAGGGGGTCATCGGGGAGCTGTTTTTT. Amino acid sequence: CASSVNQGVIGELFF.

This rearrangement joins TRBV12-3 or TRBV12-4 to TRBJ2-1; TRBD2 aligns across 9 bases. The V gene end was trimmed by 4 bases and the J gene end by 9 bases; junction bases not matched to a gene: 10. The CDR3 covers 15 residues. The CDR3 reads CASSSMAGGHGEQFF. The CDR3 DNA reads TGTGCCAGCAGTTCTATGGCGGGGGGGCACGGTGAGCAGTTCTTC.

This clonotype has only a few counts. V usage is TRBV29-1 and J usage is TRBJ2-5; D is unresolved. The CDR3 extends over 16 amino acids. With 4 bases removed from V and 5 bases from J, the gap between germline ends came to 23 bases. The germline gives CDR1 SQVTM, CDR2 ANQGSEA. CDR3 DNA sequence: TGCAGCGTTGTAAGGTTGAGTACAGTTGTCAGGGAGACCCAGTACTTC. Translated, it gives CSVVRLSTVVRETQYF.

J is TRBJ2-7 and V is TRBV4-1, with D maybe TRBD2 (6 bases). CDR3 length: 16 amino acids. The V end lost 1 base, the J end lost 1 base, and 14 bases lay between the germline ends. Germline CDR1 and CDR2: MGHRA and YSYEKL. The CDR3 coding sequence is TGCGCCAGCAGCCAAGCCCCCGGGACTGGTTCCTACGAGCAGTACTTC. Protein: CASSQAPGTGSYEQYF.

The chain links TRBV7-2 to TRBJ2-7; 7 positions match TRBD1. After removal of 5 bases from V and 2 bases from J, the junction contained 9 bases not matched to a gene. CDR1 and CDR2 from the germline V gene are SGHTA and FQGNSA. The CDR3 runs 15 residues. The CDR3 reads CASSRYRGPTYEQYF. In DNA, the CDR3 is TGTGCCAGCAGCCGTTACAGGGGACCGACCTACGAGCAGTACTTC.

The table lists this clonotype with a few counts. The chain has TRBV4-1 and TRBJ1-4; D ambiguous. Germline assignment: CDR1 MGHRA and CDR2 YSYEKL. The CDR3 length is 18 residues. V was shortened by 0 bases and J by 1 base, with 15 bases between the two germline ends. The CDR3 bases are TGCGCCAGCAGCCAAGATTACGCCCCGACTATAACTAATGAAAAACTGTTTTTT. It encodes CASSQDYAPTITNEKLFF.

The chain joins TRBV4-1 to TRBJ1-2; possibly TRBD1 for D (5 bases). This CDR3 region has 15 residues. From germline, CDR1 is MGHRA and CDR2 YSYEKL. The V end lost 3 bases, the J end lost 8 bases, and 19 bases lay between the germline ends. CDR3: CASSHHGGESRGYTF. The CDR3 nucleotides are TGCGCCAGCAGCCATCATGGGGGGGAATCGAGAGGCTACACCTTC.

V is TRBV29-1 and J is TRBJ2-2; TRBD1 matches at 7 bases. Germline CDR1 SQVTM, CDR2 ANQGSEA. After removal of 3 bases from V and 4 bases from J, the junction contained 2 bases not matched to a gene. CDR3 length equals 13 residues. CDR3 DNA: TGCAGCGTTGACAGGGACAGCACCGGGGAGCTGTTTTTT. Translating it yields CSVDRDSTGELFF.

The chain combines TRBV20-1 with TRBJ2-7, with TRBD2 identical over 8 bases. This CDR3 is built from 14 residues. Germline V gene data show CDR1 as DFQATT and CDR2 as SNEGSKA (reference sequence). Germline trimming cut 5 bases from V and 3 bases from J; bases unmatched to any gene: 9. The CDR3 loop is CSAYQAGEGYEQYF. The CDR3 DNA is TGCAGTGCTTATCAAGCGGGAGAGGGCTACGAGCAGTACTTC.